This T cell receptor beta chain was recovered during a study of OX40 agonist ivuxolimab in advanced cancers. Background on the whole study: Ivuxolimab, which targeted the costimulatory receptor OX40 (CD134), was an agonistic, fully human IgG2 monoclonal antibody. Intravenous ivuxolimab was administered to patients every 2 weeks at six dose levels: 0.01, 0.1, 0.3, 1.5, 3 and 10 mg/kg. Of the approximately 54 patients in dose escalation, about 19 had hepatocellular carcinoma, approximately 15 had melanoma, 9 had renal cell carcinoma and 9 had head and neck cancer. In the dose-escalation cohort, around four fifths of patients were male, and the mean age was around 65 years with a range of roughly 20 to 80. Patients were allowed to have had prior anti-PD-1, anti-PD-L1 or anti-CTLA-4 therapy, and less than 45% of the dose-escalation patients had previously received checkpoint inhibitors. Three dose-escalation patients achieved partial responses, one with hepatocellular carcinoma and two with cutaneous melanoma. The point of sequencing TCRbeta in the periphery was to test whether ivuxolimab changed TCR sequence diversity and drove clonal T-cell expansion. The paper describes the monotherapy dose-escalation part (N = 52 patients) of the phase I trial of ivuxolimab.

The CDR3 sequence holds 16 residues, the cysteine and phenylalanine included. The DNA shown is the 48-base CDR3, in frame from base 1. The junction carries 13 bases between V and J, which are trimmed by 0 bases and 4 bases respectively. CDR1 and CDR2 are read off the germline V gene as SGHRS and YFSETQ. The trial excluded patients who had a history of autoimmune disease or were on systemic immunosuppression. In every dose cohort, peripheral blood was drawn for TCR sequencing at baseline, cycle 4 day 1, and cycle 7 day 1. The samples were taken from a phase I, first-in-human, multicenter, open-label dose-escalation trial of ivuxolimab. The trial enrolled adults with locally advanced or metastatic head and neck squamous cell, hepatocellular, melanoma or renal cell carcinoma. Before TCR sequencing, CD4+ T cells and CD8+ T cells were sorted from peripheral blood as separate populations. Genomic DNA was isolated from the sorted cells so that the TCRbeta CDR3 region could be sequenced. The immunoSEQ Assay was used to sequence the TCRbeta CDR3 regions. As stored in TCRdb, this immuneACCESS dataset retains in-frame rearrangements with V and J assigned. A fraction of the clones does not appear; measured against another copy, unresolved V genes explain less than half of the discrepancy, and the remainder lacks a known reason. The sample includes about 68,000 clones, with about 83% observed a single time. The top ten hold 0.6% to 0.8% of the sample.

A note on this clone: Its antigen target is currently unknown. No qualities accompany the bases; no much larger clone lies one base away.

Study-wide findings and limitations: After ivuxolimab, CD8+ T cells had more expanded clones than CD4+ T cells on average. Antigen specificity was not determined for the clonally expanded peripheral T cells. Partial responders in the 0.1-3.0 mg/kg groups had among the lowest normalized peripheral clonal expansion, especially among CD8+ T cells. Low levels of normalized T-cell clonal expansion were also seen in some patients who did not respond. At doses from 0.1 to 3.0 mg/kg, clonal expansion was seen in both CD4+ and CD8+ blood T cells between baseline and week 6.

Sequences were derived from CD4+ or CD8+ T cells sorted from blood, sampled in a trial of the OX40 agonist ivuxolimab. The sequence came from an adult with an advanced solid tumor such as melanoma, head and neck, liver or kidney cancer. This sequence uses TRBV5-1 and TRBJ1-4; the D gene is perhaps TRBD1, on 6 matching bases. The CDR3 protein: CASSLDRVGFNEKLFF. The nucleotide sequence reads as follows: TGCGCCAGCAGCTTGGACAGGGTGGGGTTTAATGAAAAACTGTTTTTT.